This T cell receptor (beta chain) emerged from a study of T-cell memory formation after mild COVID-19. The CDR3 spans 15 residues. Germline values: CDR1 LNHDA, CDR2 SQIVND (reference sequence). The V end was cut by 5 bases, the J end by 0 bases, with 11 bases between. In TCRdb, the 5' RACE reads were re-called with MiXCR into one record per CDR3 protein. The sample holds around 300,000 distinct CDR3 sequences, less than 20% seen once. The specimen sequenced was PBMCs or a T cell subset sorted from them (not recorded which). The chain recombines TRBV19 with TRBJ2-1; D gene ambiguous. This receptor was obtained from a man between 18 and 35 years old who had mild COVID-19 (a few samples of this study predate the infection). Cell type and time point are not known. The CDR3 protein is CASSRSLSSYNEQFF. The CDR3 region has the DNA TGTGCCAGTAGTCGATCCTTGAGCTCCTACAATGAGCAGTTCTTC.